The T cell receptor (beta chain) described here comes from a study of shared clonotypes between healthy human individuals. Findings of the study overall: Inspection by rarefaction showed sorted-subset sequencing to be incomplete despite large depth.

Notes on this clone: Antigen specificity is unknown.

Assay: immunoSEQ multiplex PCR; the TCRdb copy retains only in-frame clones and omits some. The sample lists roughly 700,000 clones; about 90% were seen once. Sequencing was carried out using memory CD8+ T cells from PBMCs. The subset here: CD45RO+ cells pooled with CCR7-negative TemRA cells. This receptor was taken from a man younger than 35 in good health. Some clones in this sample may be carry-over from other donors' samples.

The CDR3 DNA sequence: TGTGCCAGCAGCTTAGTGTCGAGCGGGATATCCTACGAGCAGTACTTC. This codes for CASSLVSSGISYEQYF. The chain has TRBV7-2 and TRBJ2-7; 7 nucleotides match TRBD2. V trimming: 1 base; J trimming: 1 base; junction bases outside the gene matches: 7. The CDR3 spans 16 residues. Germline V gene data show CDR1 as SGHTA and CDR2 as FQGNSA.